This T cell receptor (beta chain) came from a study of metastatic and nonmetastatic thyroid tumors. As for the study in general: From malignant and benign thyroid patients, repertoires in blood and in tumor or nodule tissue were compared.

This clone was picked up one time. Its cognate antigen is unknown. Original methodology: To classify distant metastasis in papillary thyroid cancer, a model was built from CDR3 differences across clinicopathological groups. TCRdb reprocessed the PCR reads via MiXCR. These V and J calls originate from TCRdb's pipeline instead of the authors' own analysis. The sample consists of 21,000 or so clones, under 30% of them appearing once. The CDR3 totals 14 residues. The V and J ends lost 3 bases and 3 bases respectively, with 12 bases between them. Germline V CDR1 and CDR2: DFQATT, SNEGSKA (reference sequence). Points from the study as a whole: Across blood and tumor, TCR beta diversity in malignant thyroid tumors was reportedly significantly higher than in benign nodules.

Until they underwent thyroid surgery, no patient had received any treatment. The V and J genes are TRBV20-1 and TRBJ1-5; D gene unclear. The receptor comes from a male donor with papillary thyroid cancer or a benign thyroid nodule (not recorded which). Some clones in this sample may be carry-over from other donors' samples. Specimen: tumor tissue. In DNA, the CDR3 is TGCAGTGCTAGGGCACAGAGTTACAATCAGCCCCAGCATTTT. Residues: CSARAQSYNQPQHF.